This record covers a single T cell receptor beta chain. Germline is not matched at one junction end, which may reflect a read error. This sample stems from a study of blood T cell repertoires in COVID-19. Whole-study context: Samples came from the United States, Italy and Spain, spanning acute and convalescent COVID-19.

Seattle researchers signed up patients amid active infection and tracked them longitudinally. The CDR3 spans 20 residues. Germline V CDR1 and CDR2: MDHEN, SYDVKM. The protocol was immunoSEQ multiplex PCR, while the TCRdb copy is restricted to in-frame clones and leaves out a portion. The sample shows hundreds of thousands of clones, around nine tenths of them seen only once. Sequenced: peripheral blood. This chain links TRBV28 with TRBJ2-2; 11 bases align to TRBD1. The sequence was obtained from an older woman with COVID-19, enrolled during active disease. The CDR3 DNA is TGTGCCAGCAGCTTATCGTGGGACAGGGGGAAGGAAATTGTCACCGGGGAGCTGTTTTTT. It is translated as CASSLSWDRGKEIVTGELFF.